This TCR beta chain was identified during a study of shared clonotypes between healthy human individuals. This CDR3 contains 14 residues. Germline CDR1 SGHTA, CDR2 FQGNSA. The V and J ends lost 5 bases and 7 bases, in that order; junction bases with no gene match: 5. Profiled with immunoSEQ multiplex PCR; TCRdb holds only in-frame clones, not every one. Here the sample spans some 660,000 clones, more than 70% being singletons. The origin of this receptor is a woman in her 30s in good health. The V call is TRBV7-2, the J call TRBJ2-5, with 12 nucleotides matching TRBD1. Material for sequencing was memory CD4+ T cells sorted from blood. Subset meaning: CD45RA-negative fraction. The CDR3 DNA reads as TGTGCCAGCAGCGCGGGACAGGGGGCGGGGACCCAGTACTTC. As protein: CASSAGQGAGTQYF.